These 8 T cell receptor beta chains originate from one sample sequenced in a study of T cells after yellow fever vaccination. TCRdb recomputed calls from the 5' RACE reads with MiXCR, one row per CDR3 protein. The sample has about 310,000 distinct CDR3 sequences, roughly 3.5% seen once. The specimen was PBMCs, collected on the day of the yellow fever booster vaccination. The receptors come from a young man who received the YFV17D yellow fever vaccine.

The J gene is TRBJ2-5, the V gene TRBV9, with a weak D call TRBD1 (6 bases). V dropped 0 bases and J dropped 5 bases, with 17 bases sitting between them. The CDR3 totals 16 residues. Per the germline V gene, CDR1 is SGDLS and CDR2 is YYNGEE. CDR3 in amino acids: CASSVVSGQWGETQYF. The CDR3 DNA follows: TGTGCCAGCAGCGTAGTCTCGGGACAATGGGGCGAGACCCAGTACTTC.

The chain combines TRBV29-1 with TRBJ2-3; 7 bases are shared with TRBD2. There are 16 residues in the CDR3. Germline CDR1 and CDR2: SQVTM and ANQGSEA. Losses at the gene ends were 0 bases for V and 0 bases for J; bases not matched to a gene: 6. The CDR3 region has the DNA TGCAGCGTTGAAGACTGGGGAGGGAAGAGCACAGATACGCAGTATTTT. It encodes CSVEDWGGKSTDTQYF.

This chain joins TRBV6-1 and TRBJ1-5, with 9 bases lining up with TRBD1. The CDR3 has 14 amino acids. J was trimmed by 6 bases and V by 3 bases; bases with no gene match: 3. Germline V CDR1 and CDR2: MNHNS, SASEGT. CDR3 nucleotide sequence: TGTGCCAGCAGTGACGGACAGGGGAGTCAGCCCCAGCATTTT. Its translation: CASSDGQGSQPQHF.

This clonotype was recorded at least ten times. The V call is TRBV7-6, the J call TRBJ2-3; no definite D call. This CDR3 is built from 13 residues. Trimming pared 5 bases from V and 5 bases from J, leaving 11 bases between. Germline CDR1 and CDR2: SGHVS and FNYEAQ. The CDR3 reads CASSPQMGDTQYF. DNA for the CDR3: TGTGCCAGCAGCCCACAGATGGGAGATACGCAGTATTTT.

This sequence joins TRBV7-6 and TRBJ1-5; the D gene is possibly TRBD1 (5 bases). The CDR3 is made up of 17 amino acids. Germline CDR1 SGHVS, CDR2 FNYEAQ. V lost 5 bases, J lost 4 bases, and 21 bases lay in between. CDR3 in amino acids: CASSPRPGGGNNQPQHF. The DNA of the CDR3 is TGTGCCAGCAGCCCCCGTCCAGGCGGGGGAAATAATCAGCCCCAGCATTTT.

This clonotype occurred many times. The chain uses TRBV7-2 and TRBJ2-1; D not resolved. V lost 4 bases to trimming and J lost 8 bases, with 9 bases between them. This CDR3 contains 12 residues. The germline CDR1 and CDR2 sequences are SGHTA and FQGNSA. The CDR3 sequence: CASSSGSYEQFF. The CDR3 region has the DNA TGTGCCAGCAGCTCCGGTAGTTATGAGCAGTTCTTC.

In this sample, this clonotype turned up many times. CDR3 nucleotides: TGCAGTGGGACAGGGATAAGGAATGAGCAGTTCTTC. Protein sequence: CSGTGIRNEQFF. The chain employs TRBV20-1 and TRBJ2-1; TRBD1 matches at 8 bases. Germline V gene sequence: CDR1 DFQATT, CDR2 SNEGSKA (reference sequence). V shed 7 bases, J shed 7 bases, and the junction held 6 bases outside the gene matches. The CDR3 sequence is 12 residues long.

This clonotype was observed at least ten times. The chain links TRBV10-3 to TRBJ1-1; D possibly corresponds to TRBD1 (5 bases). Germline CDR1 reads ENHRY; CDR2 reads SYGVKD. The CDR3 is 13 amino acids. V shed 4 bases and J shed 1 base, with 7 bases lying between them. The CDR3 nucleotides read TGTGCCATCAGTGTGACAGAGAACACTGAAGCTTTCTTT. Its protein is CAISVTENTEAFF.